These T cell receptor beta chains were read from a single sample in a study of blood T cells in healthy people across ages. TCRdb recomputed calls from the 5' RACE reads with MiXCR, one row per CDR3 protein. This sample has 1.5 million to 2 million distinct CDR3 sequences, with roughly 27% found just once. Input material: blood. The receptors here all came from a young woman in good health. CDR3s include the opening cysteine and the closing phenylalanine or tryptophan.

CASSPGTAREKLFF,TRBJ1-4,TRBV7-6
CASSPDRVAGELFF,TRBJ2-2,TRBV7-2
CSASGDRAPEAFF,TRBJ1-1,TRBV20-1
CASTDYSYEQYF,TRBJ2-7,TRBV19
CASALGRDQETQYF,TRBJ2-5,TRBV5-1
CASSYSSTARNTEAFF,TRBJ1-1,TRBV6-5
CASSLRGYTGELFF,TRBJ2-2,TRBV11-2
CASSLAGLRQETQYF,TRBJ2-5,TRBV11-1
CASSLDGGGSTDTQYF,TRBJ2-3,TRBV5-1
CATSESYNSPLHF,TRBJ1-6,TRBV3-1
CSARDSQGFSYEQYF,-,TRBV20-1
CARRQGAKRELSNFTDTQYF,TRBJ2-3,TRBV3-1
CATSRFLAGGREQYF,TRBJ2-7,TRBV15
CASSLGNRTNYGYTF,TRBJ1-2,TRBV5-1
CASSLRGGGNREQFF,TRBJ2-1,TRBV7-3
CSATTGGTGAEAFF,TRBJ1-1,TRBV20-1
CASIETVKYSNQPQHF,TRBJ1-5,TRBV6-1
CASSEVAGTYNEQFF,TRBJ2-1,TRBV6-4
CASSLPLTEQYF,TRBJ2-7,TRBV28
CSARVRDEQYF,TRBJ2-7,TRBV20-1
CASSPGLAVQFF,TRBJ2-1,TRBV28
CASSGLIDTQYF,TRBJ2-3,TRBV7-2
CATSDPTGPGANVLTF,TRBJ2-6,TRBV24-1
CATSPGAVYEQYF,TRBJ2-7,TRBV15
CASSPPRGGENIQYF,TRBJ2-4,TRBV12-3/TRBV12-4
CSVDEGNYGYTF,TRBJ1-2,TRBV29-1
CSASRGSYEQYF,TRBJ2-7,TRBV20-1
CSAREPGLPPDTQYF,TRBJ2-3,TRBV20-1
CASSPLGPANTGELFF,TRBJ2-2,TRBV4-1
CSTINRGFGYGYTF,TRBJ1-2,TRBV20-1
CASSSNTNEQFF,TRBJ2-1,TRBV7-3
CASSRGGAAYEQYF,TRBJ2-7,TRBV10-2
CAWSRTGEGSPLHF,TRBJ1-6,TRBV30
CAIKTPGQETQYF,TRBJ2-5,TRBV10-3
CSARDPGTYNEQFF,TRBJ2-1,TRBV20-1
CASSRAWGQGAANEQFF,TRBJ2-1,TRBV6-1
CASSPLGGAGNEQFF,TRBJ2-1,TRBV6-5
CSAPTGTGYTF,TRBJ1-2,TRBV20-1
CASSSDWGQETQYF,TRBJ2-5,TRBV7-2
CSASTGSGRGNQPQHF,TRBJ1-5,TRBV20-1
CASSPRGSGRDNEQFF,TRBJ2-1,TRBV18
CASSSFLGGTGANVLTF,TRBJ2-6,TRBV7-2
CASSQEATNSYEQYF,TRBJ2-7,TRBV4-3
CASSEASQGSRYEQYF,TRBJ2-5,TRBV10-2
CASSLVSNLEQFF,TRBJ2-1,TRBV7-9